A single sample gave rise to the 6 T cell receptor beta chains below, sequenced in a study of blood T cell repertoires in COVID-19. Libraries were prepared by immunoSEQ multiplex PCR; TCRdb keeps only in-frame clonotypes and omits some of them. Among around 270,000 clones listed, roughly 88% were seen once. Material for sequencing was PBMCs or T cells enriched from blood (not recorded which). The receptors shown here come from a woman in her thirties or forties who had been exposed to COVID-19.

The J gene is TRBJ1-4, the V gene TRBV14, with TRBD1 identical over 9 bases. V trimming: 4 bases; J trimming: 0 bases; junction bases outside the gene matches: 3. Germline V gene data show CDR1 as SGHDN and CDR2 as FVKESK. The length of the CDR3 is 16 residues. CDR3 coding DNA: TGTGCCAGCAGCCGCAGGACAGGGGCAACTAATGAAAAACTGTTTTTT. Protein: CASSRRTGATNEKLFF.

This clone was seen only once. The chain employs TRBV28 and TRBJ1-1; D unresolved. V lost 6 bases and J lost 0, with 17 bases in between. Germline values: CDR1 MDHEN, CDR2 SYDVKM. The CDR3 totals 16 residues. The CDR3 DNA reads as TGTGCCAGCAGCCCCCCCACGCGGGGTATGAACACTGAAGCTTTCTTT. Residues: CASSPPTRGMNTEAFF.

This sequence joins TRBV27 and TRBJ2-1; TRBD1 agrees at 10 bases. CDR1 is MNHEY and CDR2 is SMNVEV in the germline V gene (reference sequence). With 6 bases clipped from V and 1 base from J, the junction kept 15 bases outside the gene matches. The CDR3 totals 19 residues. DNA of the CDR3: TGTGCCAGCAGACCGCACAGCGCCGGGACAGGGGTATCCTACAATGAGCAGTTCTTC. Translating it yields CASRPHSAGTGVSYNEQFF.

The chain joins TRBV10-3 to TRBJ1-2; TRBD1 matches at 10 bases. Germline values: CDR1 ENHRY, CDR2 SYGVKD. Unmatched junction bases numbered 10, after V lost 4 bases and J lost 8 bases. The CDR3 contains 15 residues. The chain's CDR3 is CAISAPGQGIEGYTF. The CDR3 DNA reads TGTGCCATCAGTGCTCCGGGACAGGGGATTGAGGGCTACACCTTC.

V usage is TRBV6-2 or TRBV6-3 and J usage is TRBJ1-5; D perhaps matches TRBD1 (6 bases). This CDR3 is built from 15 residues. Trimming stripped 3 bases from V and 4 bases from J, with 13 bases between. Germline V gene sequence: CDR1 MNHEY, CDR2 SVGEGT. The DNA for the CDR3 is TGTGCCAGCAGTTATGTCAGGGGTCTGAATCAGCCCCAGCATTTT. It yields the protein CASSYVRGLNQPQHF.

This clone was observed once. This chain connects TRBV2 to TRBJ1-5; the D gene is possibly TRBD1 (5 bases). This CDR3 comprises 12 residues. V lost 6 bases to trimming and J lost 6 bases, with 9 bases between them. The germline CDR1 and CDR2 sequences are SNHLY and FYNNEI. This chain's CDR3 is CASSQGGQPQHF. In DNA form, the CDR3 reads TGTGCCAGCAGCCAGGGTGGTCAGCCCCAGCATTTT.